The source of this T cell receptor (beta chain) is a study of early T cells in non-severe SARS-CoV-2 infection. Study details: Bulk RNA taken from unsorted whole blood was sequenced, leaving chains unpaired. Whole-study findings and limits: Reliance on VDJdb matching favored anti-spike CD8 responses; private and CD4 specificities were missed.

With regard to this clonotype: Its target is unknown.

The V gene's germline CDR1 is SGHRS and CDR2 YFSETQ. V lost 4 bases and J lost 5, with 3 bases in between. The CDR3 runs to 11 residues. Individual cDNA molecules were tagged with unique molecular identifiers, the study reported. MiXCR was run by TCRdb on the 5' RACE reads, yielding one entry per CDR3 protein. The sample consists of 55,000 to 65,000 distinct CDR3 sequences, 8.5% to 10% of them appearing once. Material: whole blood. The source is an adult who was a healthcare worker with PCR-confirmed SARS-CoV-2 infection or an uninfected control (not recorded which). The chain carries TRBV5-1 and TRBJ2-2; D gene ambiguous. The CDR3 protein is CASSATGELFF. The CDR3 region has the DNA TGCGCCAGCAGCGCGACCGGGGAGCTGTTTTTT. The whole variable domain, remainder taken from reference TRBV5-1 and TRBJ2-2, is KAGVTQTPRYLIKTRGQQVTLSCSPISGHRSVSWYQQTPGQGLQFLFEYFSETQRNKGNFPGRFSGRQFSNSRSEMNVSTLELGDSALYLCASSATGELFFGEGSRLTVL.